The rows below give T cell receptor beta chains drawn from one sample of a study of cytotoxic CD8 clonotypes in ibrutinib-treated CLL. The data were produced by immunoSEQ multiplex PCR, yet TCRdb's version contains in-frame clones alone and is incomplete. Counted here are about 200,000 clones, over 60% occurring once; the ten biggest clones make up over 10%. The sample here was PBMCs, taken after 24 months of ibrutinib treatment. All receptors come from a human donor with chronic lymphocytic leukemia. Each CDR3 is given with its conserved first and last residue. The D gene is left open where the match is weak. Size tells how often a clone was seen (once, few, many) or the class of an expanded clone, and some rows leave it out.

j_call v_call clone_size d_call cdr3_length cdr3_nt cdr3_aa
TRBJ1-1 TRBV29-1 - - 16 TGCAGCGTTGACGGGGCCGTCAACGGGCTCGGAACTGAAGCTTTCTTT CSVDGAVNGLGTEAFF
TRBJ2-1 TRBV18 - TRBD2 14 TGTGCCAGCTCACCACCGGGGAGGGACAATGAGCAGTTCTTC CASSPPGRDNEQFF
TRBJ2-1 TRBV9 - - 16 TGTGCCAGCAGCGTAAGTCGGGCGAGCTCCTACAATGAGCAGTTCTTC CASSVSRASSYNEQFF
TRBJ2-7 TRBV5-1 - - 15 TGCGCCAGCAGCGTTGACGATCCTTCTTCCTACGAGCAGTACTTC CASSVDDPSSYEQYF
TRBJ2-7 TRBV18 - - 12 TGTGCCAGCTCACCGGACAGATACGAGCAGTACTTC CASSPDRYEQYF
TRBJ1-1 TRBV9 - - 15 TGTGCCAGCAGCGTAGATGTTCAGGGTACCACTGAAGCTTTCTTT CASSVDVQGTTEAFF
TRBJ2-7 TRBV5-1 - TRBD1 18 TGCGCCAGCAGCCACGCCAAAAGTAGACAGGGTGATTCCTACGAGCAGTACTTC CASSHAKSRQGDSYEQYF
TRBJ2-1 TRBV28 - TRBD1 13 TGTGCCAGCAGTCTACACAGGGGTAATGAGCAGTTCTTC CASSLHRGNEQFF
TRBJ2-7 TRBV18 once - 12 TGTGCCAGCTCAACCAGCTCGGGCGAGCAGTACTTC CASSTSSGEQYF
TRBJ2-5 TRBV11-3 - - 15 TGTGCCAGCAGCCCCGGCCCGCGTGGTGGAGAGACCCAGTACTTC CASSPGPRGGETQYF
TRBJ2-7 TRBV6-1 - - 15 TGTGCCAGCAGCCGCTCAGGAGCGCTGTCCTACGAGCAGTACTTC CASSRSGALSYEQYF
TRBJ2-5 TRBV2 once - 14 TGTGCCAGCAGTGAAGCTAGTGGCAGGGTGTCCCAGTACTTC CASSEASGRVSQYF
TRBJ2-5 TRBV5-1 - - 13 TGCGCCAGCAGCTTCCAGGCCCGGGAGACCCAGTACTTC CASSFQARETQYF
TRBJ2-1 TRBV11-3 - - 15 TGTGCCAGCAGCTTAGCGGGAACTGCCTACAATGAGCAGTTCTTC CASSLAGTAYNEQFF
TRBJ2-3 TRBV4-1 - - 15 TGCGCCAGCAGCCAAGAAGGGAGGCCAATAGATACGCAGTATTTT CASSQEGRPIDTQYF
TRBJ2-7 TRBV6-5 - TRBD2 14 TGTGCCAGCAGTCGGGCGCGGGAGGGTGGTGAGCAGTACTTC CASSRAREGGEQYF
TRBJ1-5 TRBV6-6 - - 12 TGTGCCAGTCGAACGGGGGATCAGCCCCAGCATTTT CASRTGDQPQHF
TRBJ2-3 TRBV9 - - 13 TGTGCCAGTGGGCTAGCAAGTTCAGATACGCAGTATTTT CASGLASSDTQYF
TRBJ2-4 TRBV30 - TRBD2 18 TGTGCCTGGAGTATCCTAGCGGGAGGGGTGCTAGCCAAAAACATTCAGTACTTC CAWSILAGGVLAKNIQYF
TRBJ2-7 TRBV7-9 - TRBD2 15 TGTGCCAGCAGCCCCCAGCGGGGGCACTCCTACGAGCAGTACTTC CASSPQRGHSYEQYF
TRBJ2-3 TRBV9 - TRBD2 16 TGTGCCAGCAGCCCCCGCGGGGGGGCTCCCACAGATACGCAGTATTTT CASSPRGGAPTDTQYF
TRBJ2-5 TRBV5-4 - TRBD2 16 TGTGCCAGCAGACAGACTCTAGCGGGAGCGAAAGAGACCCAGTACTTC CASRQTLAGAKETQYF
TRBJ1-1 TRBV7-9 few - 13 TGTGCCAGCAGCTTATCTAAGGTTGGTGAAGCTTTCTTT CASSLSKVGEAFF
TRBJ2-6 TRBV11-2 - - 15 TGTGCCAGCAGCTGGACGGTTTCTGGGGCCAACGTCCTGACTTTC CASSWTVSGANVLTF
TRBJ2-7 TRBV4-1 once TRBD2 18 TGCGCCAGCAGCCGGGGACTAGCGGGAGACCTCAGCTCCTACGAGCAGTACTTC CASSRGLAGDLSSYEQYF
TRBJ2-1 TRBV7-9 - - 15 TGTGCCAGCAGTTCGGGGGTTATCATATACAATGAGCAGTTCTTC CASSSGVIIYNEQFF
TRBJ2-7 TRBV6-1 - - 15 TGTGCCAGCAGTGAAATCAGGAGGGAGTCGGGCGAGCAGTACTTC CASSEIRRESGEQYF
TRBJ2-6 TRBV15 - - 16 TGTGCCACCAGCCACTTAGGGGGGGCTGGGGCCAACGTCCTGACTTTC CATSHLGGAGANVLTF
TRBJ2-4 TRBV27 few TRBD1 16 TGTGCCAGCAGTCTTTACGGGACAGTAGCCAAAAACATTCAGTACTTC CASSLYGTVAKNIQYF
TRBJ2-7 TRBV7-9 - - 12 TGTGCCAGCGGTAGCGTTACCTACGAGCAGTACTTC CASGSVTYEQYF
TRBJ1-1 TRBV5-1 - TRBD1 15 TGCGCCAGCAGCCCGTTGACAGGGGGGAACACTGAAGCTTTCTTT CASSPLTGGNTEAFF
TRBJ1-5 TRBV6-1 once - 15 TGTGCCAGCAGTGCCCCCCTGCATAACAATCAGCCCCAGCATTTT CASSAPLHNNQPQHF
TRBJ1-2 TRBV7-2 once TRBD1 15 TGTGCCAGCAGCCCATCTACAGGGGTTAACTATGGCTACACCTTC CASSPSTGVNYGYTF
TRBJ2-3 TRBV5-1 - - 16 TGCGCCAGCAGCAATTTCACGGGGGGCCCCACAGATACGCAGTATTTT CASSNFTGGPTDTQYF
TRBJ2-1 TRBV27 - TRBD1 17 TGTGCCAGCAGTTATTCCGACAGGGCCGTCTCCTACAATGAGCAGTTCTTC CASSYSDRAVSYNEQFF
TRBJ2-1 TRBV5-4 - - 13 TGTGCCAGCAGCACAGACCGTTACAATGAGCAGTTCTTC CASSTDRYNEQFF
TRBJ2-7 TRBV4-2 - TRBD2 17 TGTGCCAGCAGCCAAGGTTTAGCGGGAGGGGTAGGGAACGAGCAGTACTTC CASSQGLAGGVGNEQYF
TRBJ2-1 TRBV6-5 - - 15 TGTGCCAGCAGTAAACGAGTGGGAGGGGGAGGGGAGCAGTTCTTC CASSKRVGGGGEQFF
TRBJ2-1 TRBV4-2 - TRBD2 17 TGTGCCAGCAGCTCCGTAAGCGGGAGTCCCCCCCACAATGAGCAGTTCTTC CASSSVSGSPPHNEQFF
TRBJ2-5 TRBV7-2 few TRBD2 14 TGTGCCAGCAGCTTAGCGGGAGGGCAAGAGACCCAGTACTTC CASSLAGGQETQYF